One and the same sample provided the 8 T cell receptor beta chains below, sequenced in a study of cytomegalovirus exposure and HLA in healthy donors. Primers: 60 Vbeta forward and 13 Jbeta reverse. Repertoires were generated with immunoSEQ multiplex PCR, while TCRdb's copy carries only in-frame clones and drops some. The data contain roughly 80,000 clones, over 65% of them singletons. Source material: PBMCs. The receptors here all came from a woman aged 40-49 years in good health and CMV-seropositive.

The chain combines TRBV11-1 with TRBJ1-2, with 7 positions matching TRBD1. Trimming cost V 4 bases and J 7 bases; bases outside gene matches: 12. This CDR3 contains 15 residues. CDR1 SGHAT and CDR2 FQDESV come from the germline V gene (reference sequence). Written as DNA, the CDR3 is TGTGCCAGCAGCTCCTCAGGGGGGCCGAGCCTTGGCTACACCTTC. It is translated as CASSSSGGPSLGYTF.

The chain links TRBV7-9 to TRBJ2-1, with 13 bases matching TRBD2. CDR3 length equals 15 residues. V lost 4 bases to trimming and J lost 12 bases; unmatched junction nucleotides: 9. Germline loops: CDR1 SEHNR, CDR2 FQNEAQ (reference sequence). CDR3 sequence (DNA): TGTGCCAGCAGCTCACTAGCGGGAGGGAGGGGAGGGCAGTTCTTC. It translates to CASSSLAGGRGGQFF.

The CDR3 DNA reads TGTGCCAGCAGCTCTGTCTCGGGGACCGGGGAGCTGTTTTTT. Amino acids: CASSSVSGTGELFF. V gene TRBV5-5 combines with J gene TRBJ2-2; D might be TRBD2 (5 bases). The CDR3 is made up of 14 amino acids. Trimming removed 3 bases from V and 5 bases from J, with 11 bases in between. Germline CDR1 reads SGHKS; CDR2 reads YYEKEE (reference sequence). The variable domain in full, completed from reference TRBV5-5 and TRBJ2-2, reads DAGVTQSPTHLIKTRGQQVTLRCSPISGHKSVSWYQQVLGQGPQFIFQYYEKEERGRGNFPDRFSARQFPNYSSELNVNALLLGDSALYLCASSSVSGTGELFFGEGSRLTVL.

The rearrangement uses TRBV19 and TRBJ2-7; a weak D match, TRBD1 (5 bases). V lost 0 bases and J lost 2, with 11 bases in between. The germline V gene has CDR1 LNHDA and CDR2 SQIVND (reference sequence). The length of the CDR3 is 15 residues. CDR3 in DNA: TGTGCCAGTAGTATAGATCGCCGGACAACCTACGAGCAGTACTTC. This gives the protein CASSIDRRTTYEQYF.

The V call is TRBV15, the J call TRBJ2-7; D might be TRBD1 (5 bases). CDR1 and CDR2 (germline): LNHNV, YYDKDF (reference sequence). Trimming took 0 bases from V and 0 from J, leaving 15 bases between them. This CDR3 is built from 17 residues. The CDR3 coding sequence is TGTGCCACCAGCAGAGAACTTGACAGTATTAGCTCCTACGAGCAGTACTTC. This translates into CATSRELDSISSYEQYF.

The CDR3 here is CASSEWDSRGSYEQYF. The CDR3 bases are TGCGCCAGCAGTGAATGGGACAGCCGGGGCTCCTACGAGCAGTACTTC. This sequence joins TRBV10-2 and TRBJ2-7; TRBD1 aligns across 7 bases. The CDR3 loop spans 16 amino acids. V lost 3 bases, J lost 0 bases, and 8 bases stayed unmatched. CDR1 is WSHSY and CDR2 is SAAADI in the germline V gene.

The chain recombines TRBV28 with TRBJ1-2; 7 bases match TRBD1. CDR1 and CDR2 from the germline V gene are MDHEN and SYDVKM. This CDR3 spans 13 amino acids. The ends lost 8 bases at V and 4 bases at J; junction bases unmatched: 7. For the CDR3, the DNA is TGTGCCAGCGGAGGGGGCTGGATCTATGGCTACACCTTC. Translating gives CASGGGWIYGYTF.

The chain couples TRBV7-9 to TRBJ1-1, with TRBD1 matching over 7 bases. The trim removed 5 bases at V and 1 base at J, leaving 4 bases unmatched. The CDR3 is 14 residues long. Germline V gene sequence: CDR1 SEHNR, CDR2 FQNEAQ (reference sequence). Here the CDR3 reads CASSMGQQNTEAFF. The CDR3 DNA is TGTGCCAGCAGCATGGGACAGCAGAACACTGAAGCTTTCTTT.